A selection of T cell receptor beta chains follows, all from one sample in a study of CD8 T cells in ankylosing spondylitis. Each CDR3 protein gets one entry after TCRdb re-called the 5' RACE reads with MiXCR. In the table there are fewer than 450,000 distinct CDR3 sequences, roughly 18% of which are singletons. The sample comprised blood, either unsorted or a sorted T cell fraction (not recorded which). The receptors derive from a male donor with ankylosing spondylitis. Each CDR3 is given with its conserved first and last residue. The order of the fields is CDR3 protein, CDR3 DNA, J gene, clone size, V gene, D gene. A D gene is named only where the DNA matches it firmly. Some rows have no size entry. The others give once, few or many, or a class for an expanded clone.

cdr3_aa: CASSSEGQANTEAFF; cdr3_nt: TGTGCCAGCAGCTCAGAGGGACAGGCGAACACTGAAGCTTTCTTT; j_call: TRBJ1-1; clone_size: few; v_call: TRBV7-2; d_call: TRBD1
cdr3_aa: CASSLVGMGGNTEAFF; cdr3_nt: TGTGCCAGCAGCTTAGTAGGAATGGGGGGGAACACTGAAGCTTTCTTT; j_call: TRBJ1-1; clone_size: .; v_call: TRBV7-8; d_call: .
cdr3_aa: CASSFSRGQGNTIYF; cdr3_nt: TGTGCCAGCAGTTTCTCCAGGGGGCAGGGAAACACCATATATTTT; j_call: TRBJ1-3; clone_size: .; v_call: TRBV27; d_call: TRBD1
cdr3_aa: CASSPNPRTSGGYEQYF; cdr3_nt: TGCGCCAGCAGCCCTAATCCACGGACTAGCGGGGGCTACGAGCAGTACTTC; j_call: TRBJ2-7; clone_size: .; v_call: TRBV4-1; d_call: TRBD2
cdr3_aa: CASSQDLYGYTF; cdr3_nt: TGTGCCAGCAGCCAGGATCTCTATGGCTACACCTTC; j_call: TRBJ1-2; clone_size: few; v_call: TRBV16; d_call: .
cdr3_aa: CASSEAASYNEQFF; cdr3_nt: TGTGCCAGCAGTGAGGCGGCGTCCTACAATGAGCAGTTCTTC; j_call: TRBJ2-1; clone_size: .; v_call: TRBV28; d_call: .
cdr3_aa: CASSLGAAGNTEAFF; cdr3_nt: TGTGCCAGCAGTTTGGGGGCCGCGGGGAACACTGAAGCTTTCTTT; j_call: TRBJ1-1; clone_size: .; v_call: TRBV12-3/TRBV12-4; d_call: .
cdr3_aa: CASSGPTGEGEKLFF; cdr3_nt: TGTGCCAGCAGCGGACCGACAGGGGAAGGTGAAAAACTGTTTTTT; j_call: TRBJ1-4; clone_size: .; v_call: TRBV9; d_call: TRBD1
cdr3_aa: CASSRGGAGNEQFF; cdr3_nt: TGCGCCAGCAGCCGCGGGGGGGCGGGCAATGAGCAGTTCTTC; j_call: TRBJ2-1; clone_size: .; v_call: TRBV4-1; d_call: TRBD2
cdr3_aa: CASRGTGQETQYF; cdr3_nt: TGTGCCAGCCGGGGGACAGGACAAGAGACCCAGTACTTC; j_call: TRBJ2-5; clone_size: .; v_call: TRBV6-1; d_call: TRBD1
cdr3_aa: CASSLALEGPLHF; cdr3_nt: TGTGCCAGCAGCTTAGCTCTGGAGGGACCCCTCCACTTT; j_call: TRBJ1-6; clone_size: many; v_call: TRBV7-9; d_call: .
cdr3_aa: CASSPAGRDQPQHF; cdr3_nt: TGTGCCAGCTCACCCGCCGGCAGGGATCAGCCCCAGCATTTT; j_call: TRBJ1-5; clone_size: .; v_call: TRBV18; d_call: .
cdr3_aa: CASSLAGSYSYEQYF; cdr3_nt: TGCGCCAGCAGCTTGGCAGGCAGTTATTCCTACGAGCAGTACTTC; j_call: TRBJ2-7; clone_size: few; v_call: TRBV5-1; d_call: .
cdr3_aa: CASSPVSDSADTQYF; cdr3_nt: TGTGCCAGCAGCCCCGTGAGCGACTCGGCAGATACGCAGTATTTT; j_call: TRBJ2-3; clone_size: many; v_call: TRBV12-3/TRBV12-4; d_call: .
cdr3_aa: CASSLQPLANTGELFF; cdr3_nt: TGTGCCAGCAGCTTACAGCCACTCGCGAACACCGGGGAGCTGTTTTTT; j_call: TRBJ2-2; clone_size: few; v_call: TRBV7-8; d_call: .
cdr3_aa: CASSIDPGQGARNQPQHF; cdr3_nt: TGTGCCAGTAGTATAGATCCAGGACAGGGGGCGAGAAATCAGCCCCAGCATTTT; j_call: TRBJ1-5; clone_size: .; v_call: TRBV19; d_call: TRBD1
cdr3_aa: CASSFRVGMNGKLFF; cdr3_nt: TGTGCCAGCAGCTTCAGGGTGGGCATGAATGGAAAACTGTTTTTT; j_call: TRBJ1-4; clone_size: .; v_call: TRBV12-3/TRBV12-4; d_call: .
cdr3_aa: CASSLWGFREGDTIYF; cdr3_nt: TGTGCCAGCAGTTTATGGGGATTTAGGGAGGGGGACACCATATATTTT; j_call: TRBJ1-3; clone_size: .; v_call: TRBV12-3/TRBV12-4; d_call: .
cdr3_aa: CSARDSGTGETQYF; cdr3_nt: TGCAGTGCTAGAGATTCCGGGACCGGGGAGACCCAGTACTTC; j_call: TRBJ2-5; clone_size: .; v_call: TRBV20-1; d_call: .
cdr3_aa: CATSDEGTVITGELFF; cdr3_nt: TGTGCCACCAGTGATGAGGGGACGGTGATCACCGGGGAGCTGTTTTTT; j_call: TRBJ2-2; clone_size: .; v_call: TRBV24-1; d_call: .
cdr3_aa: CASSPPILHGNYGYTF; cdr3_nt: TGTGCCAGCAGTCCCCCCATCTTACATGGAAACTATGGCTACACCTTC; j_call: TRBJ1-2; clone_size: few; v_call: TRBV28; d_call: .
cdr3_aa: CASSQDSGGRGNEKLFF; cdr3_nt: TGTGCCAGCAGCCAAGATAGTGGGGGGCGAGGGAATGAAAAACTGTTTTTT; j_call: TRBJ1-4; clone_size: .; v_call: TRBV4-2; d_call: .
cdr3_aa: CASSSTSGRAIAGELFF; cdr3_nt: TGCGCCAGCAGCTCGACTAGCGGGAGGGCCATCGCCGGGGAGCTGTTTTTT; j_call: TRBJ2-2; clone_size: many; v_call: TRBV5-1; d_call: TRBD2
cdr3_aa: CATSDWSSGRRETQYF; cdr3_nt: TGTGCCACCAGTGATTGGAGTAGCGGGAGACGAGAGACCCAGTACTTC; j_call: TRBJ2-5; clone_size: .; v_call: TRBV24-1; d_call: TRBD2
cdr3_aa: CSATTNRLAGHGETQYF; cdr3_nt: TGCAGTGCCACAACGAACCGGCTAGCGGGGCACGGGGAGACCCAGTACTTC; j_call: TRBJ2-5; clone_size: few; v_call: TRBV20-1; d_call: TRBD2
cdr3_aa: CASSSRDRESSYNEQFF; cdr3_nt: TGTGCCAGCAGTTCCAGGGACAGGGAAAGCTCCTACAATGAGCAGTTCTTC; j_call: TRBJ2-1; clone_size: few; v_call: TRBV12-3/TRBV12-4; d_call: TRBD1
cdr3_aa: CASSFLGQSYGYTF; cdr3_nt: TGTGCCAGCAGTTTTTTGGGTCAGAGCTATGGCTACACCTTC; j_call: TRBJ1-2; clone_size: few; v_call: TRBV12-3/TRBV12-4; d_call: .
cdr3_aa: CSAQGSGSDPYEQYF; cdr3_nt: TGCAGTGCCCAAGGTAGCGGGAGTGACCCCTACGAGCAGTACTTC; j_call: TRBJ2-7; clone_size: few; v_call: TRBV20-1; d_call: TRBD2
cdr3_aa: CASSQDLATGLLYGYTF; cdr3_nt: TGCGCCAGCAGCCAAGATCTCGCAACAGGACTCCTCTATGGCTACACCTTC; j_call: TRBJ1-2; clone_size: .; v_call: TRBV4-1; d_call: .